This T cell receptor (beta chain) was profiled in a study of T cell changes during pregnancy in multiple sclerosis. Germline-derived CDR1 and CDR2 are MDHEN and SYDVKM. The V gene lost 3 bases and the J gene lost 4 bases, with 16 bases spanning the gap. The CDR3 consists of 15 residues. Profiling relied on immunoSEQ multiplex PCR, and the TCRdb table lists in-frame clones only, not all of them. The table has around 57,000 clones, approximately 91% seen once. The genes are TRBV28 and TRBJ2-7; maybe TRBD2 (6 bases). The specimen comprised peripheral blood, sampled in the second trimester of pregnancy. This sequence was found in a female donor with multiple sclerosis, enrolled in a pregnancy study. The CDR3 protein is CASSLLEAGGYEQYF. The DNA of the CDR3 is TGTGCCAGCAGTTTGTTAGAAGCGGGTGGTTACGAGCAGTACTTC. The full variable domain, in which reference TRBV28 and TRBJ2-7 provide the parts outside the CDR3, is DVKVTQSSRYLVKRTGEKVFLECVQDMDHENMFWYRQDPGLGLRLIYFSYDVKMKEKGDIPEGYSVSREKKERFSLILESASTNQTSMYLCASSLLEAGGYEQYFGPGTRLTVT.